A selection of T cell receptor beta chains follows, all from one sample in a study of monozygotic twins with cystic fibrosis. The protocol was immunoSEQ multiplex PCR, while the TCRdb copy is restricted to in-frame clones and leaves out a portion. The profile shows 14,000 or so clones, about 93% of them singletons. What was sequenced was blood. Receptors were obtained from a girl aged 2 to 9 with cystic fibrosis. CDR3s include the opening cysteine and the closing phenylalanine or tryptophan. Fields, in order: D gene, clone size, V gene, J gene, CDR3 protein, CDR3 DNA. The D gene is left open where the match is weak. Clone size is shown for a subset of rows, as once, few, many or a class of expanded clone.

>.|.|TRBV7-9|TRBJ2-2
CASSLDGELFF
TGTGCCAGCAGCTTAGACGGGGAGCTGTTTTTT
>.|.|TRBV29-1|TRBJ2-3
CSVEWNRRTDTQYF
TGCAGCGTTGAGTGGAACAGGCGGACAGATACGCAGTATTTT
>.|.|TRBV5-6|TRBJ1-5
CASSLARAGYSNQPQHF
TGTGCCAGCAGCTTGGCCAGGGCAGGCTATAGCAATCAGCCCCAGCATTTT
>.|.|TRBV27|TRBJ1-5
CASSLAPTGLNQPQHF
TGTGCCAGCAGTTTAGCCCCCACAGGGCTCAATCAGCCCCAGCATTTT
>.|.|TRBV10-3|TRBJ2-5
CAISDVYETQYF
TGTGCCATCAGTGATGTCTACGAGACCCAGTACTTC
>.|few|TRBV2|TRBJ2-5
CASSPYPLVEETQYF
TGTGCCAGCAGTCCCTACCCCTTAGTTGAAGAGACCCAGTACTTC
>TRBD1|.|TRBV5-1|TRBJ2-3
CASSTGTGAGDTQYF
TGCGCCAGCAGCACCGGGACAGGGGCGGGAGATACGCAGTATTTT
>TRBD1|.|TRBV6-5|TRBJ2-2
CASSYWDRGNGELFF
TGTGCCAGCAGTTACTGGGACAGGGGTAACGGGGAGCTGTTTTTT
>.|.|TRBV11-2|TRBJ1-2
CASSPPRTRGYTF
TGTGCCAGCAGCCCCCCACGGACTCGGGGCTACACCTTC
>.|.|TRBV4-2|TRBJ2-1
CASSQELARNEQFF
TGTGCCAGCAGCCAAGAGCTAGCCCGGAATGAGCAGTTCTTC
>TRBD2|once|TRBV2|TRBJ2-1
CASSFRLAGPKYNEQFF
TGTGCCAGCAGTTTCAGGCTAGCGGGACCTAAATACAATGAGCAGTTCTTC
>.|once|TRBV2|TRBJ2-3
CASSEERLQYF
TGTGCCAGCAGTGAGGAGCGCCTCCAGTATTTT
>.|.|TRBV21-1|TRBJ1-1
CASLTGGTEAFF
TGTGCCAGCCTTACGGGGGGCACTGAAGCTTTCTTT
>TRBD2|.|TRBV6-1|TRBJ2-2
CASSEPAGGIGELFF
TGTGCCAGCAGTGAACCTGCGGGAGGAATCGGGGAGCTGTTTTTT
>TRBD2|.|TRBV29-1|TRBJ2-1
CSAGGTSGTSSYNEQFF
TGCAGCGCAGGGGGGACTAGCGGGACTAGCTCCTACAATGAGCAGTTCTTC
>TRBD2|.|TRBV30|TRBJ2-2
CAWTRILAGAARTGELFF
TGTGCCTGGACCCGGATCCTAGCGGGAGCGGCGAGGACCGGGGAGCTGTTTTTT
>.|.|TRBV5-1|TRBJ2-3
CATTHRGGSDTQYF
TGCGCCACCACACACCGTGGGGGGTCAGATACGCAGTATTTT
>.|.|TRBV30|TRBJ2-7
CAWRNRSFYEQYF
TGTGCCTGGAGAAACAGGAGTTTTTACGAGCAGTACTTC
>.|.|TRBV14|TRBJ1-3
CASSASSGNTIYF
TGTGCCAGCAGCGCGAGCTCTGGAAACACCATATATTTT
>.|.|TRBV4-1|TRBJ2-7
CASSQALRGQLLNEQYF
TGCGCCAGCAGCCAAGCCCTTAGGGGCCAGCTCTTGAACGAGCAGTACTTC
>.|.|TRBV19|TRBJ2-7
CASSIAVEGAYEQYF
TGTGCCAGTAGTATAGCGGTGGAGGGAGCCTACGAGCAGTACTTC
>.|.|TRBV28|TRBJ1-5
CASRPPLGSNQPQHF
TGTGCCAGCAGACCCCCTCTAGGGTCCAATCAGCCCCAGCATTTT
>.|.|TRBV7-2|TRBJ2-5
CASSLTGTSLQETQYF
TGTGCCAGCAGCTTGACGGGAACTAGCCTCCAAGAGACCCAGTACTTC
>.|.|TRBV6-5|TRBJ2-7
CASSYTWRGEQYF
TGTGCCAGCAGTTACACATGGCGGGGCGAGCAGTACTTC
>.|.|TRBV5-8|TRBJ2-7
CASRETGRNEQYF
TGTGCCAGCAGGGAGACAGGGAGGAACGAGCAGTACTTC
>.|.|TRBV19|TRBJ2-7
CASSNTGLYEQYF
TGTGCCAGTAGTAACACAGGGCTCTACGAGCAGTACTTC
>TRBD2|.|TRBV9|TRBJ2-1
CASSVFPSGRVSEQFF
TGTGCCAGCAGCGTATTCCCTAGCGGGAGGGTGAGTGAGCAGTTCTTC
>.|.|TRBV7-8|TRBJ2-1
CASSLRRGEQFF
TGTGCCAGCAGCTTAAGACGGGGGGAGCAGTTCTTC
>TRBD2|.|TRBV28|TRBJ2-5
CASTPGLAEETQYF
TGTGCCAGCACCCCGGGACTAGCGGAGGAGACCCAGTACTTC